This entry lists 5 T cell receptor beta chains sequenced from one sample in a study of somatic mutations in cytotoxic T cells in rheumatoid arthritis. Generated by immunoSEQ multiplex PCR, the TCRdb table keeps only in-frame clones and is missing some. The sample includes roughly 10,000 clones, 70% to 90% of them seen just once. The sample comprised CD8+ T cells sorted from blood. The receptor source for this set is an adult with rheumatoid arthritis.

The chain couples TRBV5-6 to TRBJ2-1; weak D call: TRBD2 (6 bases). CDR1 is SGHDT and CDR2 is YYEEEE in the germline V gene. V lost 2 bases, J lost 5 bases, and 14 bases lay in between. This CDR3 is built from 15 residues. CDR3 in amino acids: CASSFGGVTNNEQFF. CDR3 nucleotides: TGTGCCAGCAGCTTTGGAGGGGTGACAAACAATGAGCAGTTCTTC.

V and J are TRBV9 and TRBJ1-2; D perhaps matches TRBD1 (5 bases). The CDR3 runs 13 residues. Trimming took 0 bases from V and 6 from J, leaving 9 bases between them. CDR1 is SGDLS and CDR2 is YYNGEE in the germline V gene. The CDR3 nucleotides are TGTGCCAGCAGCGTAGCTGGGACTAATGGCTACACCTTC. Residues: CASSVAGTNGYTF.

The chain links TRBV12-5 to TRBJ1-2; D gene uncertain. Germline V gene data show CDR1 as LGHNT and CDR2 as FRNRAP. CDR3 length: 15 amino acids. Trimming left V 6 bases short and J 6 bases short, with 20 bases between. The CDR3 is CASGPQIPVLDGYTF. The CDR3 nucleotides are TGTGCTAGTGGCCCCCAAATTCCGGTTTTAGATGGCTACACCTTC.

The chain is built from TRBV6-1 and TRBJ2-5; TRBD1 matches 8 bases. Trimming cost V 5 bases and J 4 bases; bases outside gene matches: 6. This CDR3 is 14 amino acids long. Germline V gene sequence: CDR1 MNHNS, CDR2 SASEGT. CDR3 sequence: CASSQTGARETQYF. The DNA for the CDR3 is TGTGCCAGCAGTCAGACAGGGGCGCGAGAGACCCAGTACTTC.

The J gene is TRBJ2-1, the V gene TRBV2; 7 bases are shared with TRBD1. The CDR3 has 15 residues. Germline CDR1 and CDR2: SNHLY and FYNNEI. J was trimmed by 4 bases and V by 6 bases; bases with no gene match: 9. This CDR3 reads CASRGTDPFYNEQFF. In nucleotides, the CDR3 is TGTGCCAGCAGGGGGACAGATCCATTTTACAATGAGCAGTTCTTC.